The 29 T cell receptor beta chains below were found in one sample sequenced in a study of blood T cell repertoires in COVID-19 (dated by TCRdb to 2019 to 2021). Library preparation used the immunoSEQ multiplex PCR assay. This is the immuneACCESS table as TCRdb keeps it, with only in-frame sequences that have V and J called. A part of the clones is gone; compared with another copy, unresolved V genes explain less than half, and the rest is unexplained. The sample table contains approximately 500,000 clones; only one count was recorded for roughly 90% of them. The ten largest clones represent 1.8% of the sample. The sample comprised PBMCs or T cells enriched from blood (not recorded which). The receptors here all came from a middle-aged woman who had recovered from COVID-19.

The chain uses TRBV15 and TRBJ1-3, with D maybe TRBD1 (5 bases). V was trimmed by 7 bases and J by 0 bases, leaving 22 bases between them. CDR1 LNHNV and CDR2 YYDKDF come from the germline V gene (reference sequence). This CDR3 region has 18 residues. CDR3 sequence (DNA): TGTGCCACCAAAAGAGGAGGAGGGGATCCGAGCTCTGGAAACACCATATATTTT. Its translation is CATKRGGGDPSSGNTIYF.

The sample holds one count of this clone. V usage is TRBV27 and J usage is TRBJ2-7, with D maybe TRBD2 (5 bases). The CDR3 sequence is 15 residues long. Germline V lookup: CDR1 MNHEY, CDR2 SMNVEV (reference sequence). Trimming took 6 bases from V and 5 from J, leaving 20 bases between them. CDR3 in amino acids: CASRVLPPLANEQYF. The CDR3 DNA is TGTGCCAGCAGGGTTCTCCCCCCGCTAGCAAACGAGCAGTACTTC.

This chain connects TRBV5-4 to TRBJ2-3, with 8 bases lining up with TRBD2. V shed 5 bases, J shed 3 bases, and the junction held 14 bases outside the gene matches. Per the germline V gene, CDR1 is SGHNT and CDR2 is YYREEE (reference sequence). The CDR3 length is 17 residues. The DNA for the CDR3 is TGTGCCAGCAGATCAACGGGAGGGTCGTATGTTACAGATACGCAGTATTTT. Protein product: CASRSTGGSYVTDTQYF.

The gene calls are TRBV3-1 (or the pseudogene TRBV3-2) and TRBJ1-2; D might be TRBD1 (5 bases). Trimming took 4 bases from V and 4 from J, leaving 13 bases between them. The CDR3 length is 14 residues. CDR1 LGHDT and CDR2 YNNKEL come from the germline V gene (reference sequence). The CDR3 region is CASSLGTSLYGYTF. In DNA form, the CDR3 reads TGTGCCAGCAGCCTCGGGACTTCCCTCTATGGCTACACCTTC.

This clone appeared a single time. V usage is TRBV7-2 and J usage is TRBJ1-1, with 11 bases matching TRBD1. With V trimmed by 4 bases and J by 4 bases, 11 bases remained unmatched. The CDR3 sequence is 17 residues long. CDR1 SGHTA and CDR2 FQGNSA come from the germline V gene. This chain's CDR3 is CASSYEPGQGVFTEAFF. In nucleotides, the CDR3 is TGTGCCAGCAGCTATGAACCGGGACAGGGGGTTTTCACTGAAGCTTTCTTT.

CDR3 loop: CASSPSSGLGTEAFF. DNA for the CDR3: TGTGCCAGCAGCCCAAGCTCAGGGTTGGGCACTGAAGCTTTCTTT. The chain links TRBV3-1 (or the pseudogene TRBV3-2) to TRBJ1-1; D perhaps matches TRBD1 (5 bases). V was shortened by 4 bases and J by 4 bases, with 16 bases between the two germline ends. Germline-derived CDR1 and CDR2 are LGHDT and YNNKEL (reference sequence). This CDR3 contains 15 residues.

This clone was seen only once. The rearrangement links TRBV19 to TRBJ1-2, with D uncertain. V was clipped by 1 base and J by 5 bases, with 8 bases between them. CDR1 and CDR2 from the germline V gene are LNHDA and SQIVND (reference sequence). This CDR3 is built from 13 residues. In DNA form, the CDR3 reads TGTGCCAGTAGTATAGCCTTGGAGTATGGCTACACCTTC. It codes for CASSIALEYGYTF.

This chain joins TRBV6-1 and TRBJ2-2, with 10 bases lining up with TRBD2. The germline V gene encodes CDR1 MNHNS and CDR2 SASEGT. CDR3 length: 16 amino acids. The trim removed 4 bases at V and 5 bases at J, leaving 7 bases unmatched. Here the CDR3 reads CASSGLAGVRTGELFF. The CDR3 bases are TGTGCCAGCAGTGGCCTAGCGGGAGTACGTACCGGGGAGCTGTTTTTT.

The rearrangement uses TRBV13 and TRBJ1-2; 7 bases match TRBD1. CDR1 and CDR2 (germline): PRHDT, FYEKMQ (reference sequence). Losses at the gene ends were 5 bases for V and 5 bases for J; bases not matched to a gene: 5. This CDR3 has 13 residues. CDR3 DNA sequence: TGTGCCAGCAGCCACAGGGGAGAGTATGGCTACACCTTC. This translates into CASSHRGEYGYTF.

The CDR3 loop is CASSLLPRDSLHF. The CDR3 nucleotides are TGTGCCAGCAGCTTACTCCCTCGGGACAGTCTCCACTTT. The V call is TRBV7-2, the J call TRBJ1-6; 7 nucleotides line up with TRBD1. This CDR3 is built from 13 residues. Per germline, CDR1 SGHTA and CDR2 FQGNSA. With V trimmed by 2 bases and J by 16 bases, 8 bases remained unmatched.

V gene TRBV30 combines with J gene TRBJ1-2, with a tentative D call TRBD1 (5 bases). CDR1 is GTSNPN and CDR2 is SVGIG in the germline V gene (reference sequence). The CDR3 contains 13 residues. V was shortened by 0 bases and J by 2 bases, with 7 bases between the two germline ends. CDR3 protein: CAWSVQENYGYTF. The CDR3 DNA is TGTGCCTGGAGTGTACAGGAAAACTATGGCTACACCTTC.

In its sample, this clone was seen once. CDR3 sequence reads: CASSLGETSSAYEQYF. As DNA, the CDR3 is TGTGCCAGCAGCCTTGGGGAGACCAGCTCTGCCTACGAGCAGTACTTC. This sequence joins TRBV3-1 (or the pseudogene TRBV3-2) and TRBJ2-7, with D maybe TRBD2 (5 bases). V was cut by 4 bases and J by 2 bases, with 18 bases left in between. The CDR3 has 16 amino acids. The germline V gene has CDR1 LGHDT and CDR2 YNNKEL (reference sequence).

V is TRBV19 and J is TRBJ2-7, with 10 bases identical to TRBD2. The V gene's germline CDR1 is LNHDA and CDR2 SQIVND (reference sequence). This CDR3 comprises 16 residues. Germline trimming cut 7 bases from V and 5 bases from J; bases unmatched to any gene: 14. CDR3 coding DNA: TGTGCCAGTACCACCCGCCCGGGACTAGCGATGGACGAGCAGTACTTC. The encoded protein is CASTTRPGLAMDEQYF.

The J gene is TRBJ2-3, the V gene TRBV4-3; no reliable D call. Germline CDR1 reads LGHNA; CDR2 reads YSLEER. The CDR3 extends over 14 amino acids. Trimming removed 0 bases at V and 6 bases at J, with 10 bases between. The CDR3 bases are TGCGCCAGCAGCCAAGAAGTAGTATGGGATACGCAGTATTTT. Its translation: CASSQEVVWDTQYF.

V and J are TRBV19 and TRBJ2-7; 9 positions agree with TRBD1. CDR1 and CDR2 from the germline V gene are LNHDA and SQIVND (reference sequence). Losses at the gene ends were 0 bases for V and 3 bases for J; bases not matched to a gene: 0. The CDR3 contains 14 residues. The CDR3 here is CASSIEDRGYEQYF. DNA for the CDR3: TGTGCCAGTAGTATAGAGGACAGGGGCTACGAGCAGTACTTC.

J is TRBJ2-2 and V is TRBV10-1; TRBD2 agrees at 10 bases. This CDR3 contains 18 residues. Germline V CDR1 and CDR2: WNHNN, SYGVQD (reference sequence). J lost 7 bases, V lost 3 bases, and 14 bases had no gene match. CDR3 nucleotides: TGCGCCAGCAGTGATAACCGGAAGCTAGCGGGAGTGGTCGGGGAGCTGTTTTTT. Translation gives CASSDNRKLAGVVGELFF.

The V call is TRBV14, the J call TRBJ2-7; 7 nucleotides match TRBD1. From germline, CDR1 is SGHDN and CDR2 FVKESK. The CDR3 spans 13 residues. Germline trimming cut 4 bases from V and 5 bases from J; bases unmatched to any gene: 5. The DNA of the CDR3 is TGTGCCAGCAGCCTCCTCACAGGGGACGAGCAGTACTTC. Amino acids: CASSLLTGDEQYF.

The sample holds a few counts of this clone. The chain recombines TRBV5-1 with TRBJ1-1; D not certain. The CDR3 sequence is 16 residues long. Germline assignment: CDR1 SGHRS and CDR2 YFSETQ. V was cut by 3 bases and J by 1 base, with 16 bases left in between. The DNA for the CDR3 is TGCGCCAGCAGCTACCTGGTTGGTGGAGCGAACACTGAAGCTTTCTTT. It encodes CASSYLVGGANTEAFF.

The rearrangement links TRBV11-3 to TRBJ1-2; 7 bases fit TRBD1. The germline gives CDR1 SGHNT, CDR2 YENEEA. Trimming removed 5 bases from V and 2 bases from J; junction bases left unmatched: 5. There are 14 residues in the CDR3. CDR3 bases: TGTGCCAGCAGCCCATGGGACAGAAACTATGGCTACACCTTC. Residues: CASSPWDRNYGYTF. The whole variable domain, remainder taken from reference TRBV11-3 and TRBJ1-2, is EAGVVQSPRYKIIEKKQPVAFWCNPISGHNTLYWYLQNLGQGPELLIRYENEEAVDDSQLPKDRFSAERLKGVDSTLKIQPAELGDSAVYLCASSPWDRNYGYTFGSGTRLTVV.

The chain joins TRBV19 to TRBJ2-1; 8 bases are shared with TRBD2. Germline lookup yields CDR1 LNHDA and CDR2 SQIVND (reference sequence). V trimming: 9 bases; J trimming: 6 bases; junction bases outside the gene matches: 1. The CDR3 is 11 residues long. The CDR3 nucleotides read TGTGCCAGCGGGAGGGCCAATGAGCAGTTCTTC. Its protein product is CASGRANEQFF.

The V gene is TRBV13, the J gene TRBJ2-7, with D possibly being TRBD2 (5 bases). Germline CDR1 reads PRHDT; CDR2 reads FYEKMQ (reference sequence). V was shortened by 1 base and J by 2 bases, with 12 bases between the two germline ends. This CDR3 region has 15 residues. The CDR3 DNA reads TGTGCCAGCAGCTTAGAGGATAGCGTGCCCTACGAGCAGTACTTC. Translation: CASSLEDSVPYEQYF.

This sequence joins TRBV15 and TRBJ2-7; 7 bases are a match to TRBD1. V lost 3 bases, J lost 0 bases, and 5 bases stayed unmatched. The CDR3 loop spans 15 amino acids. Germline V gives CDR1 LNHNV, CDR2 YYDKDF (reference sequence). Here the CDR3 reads CATSRSGQNSYEQYF. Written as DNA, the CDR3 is TGTGCCACCAGCAGGTCGGGACAGAACTCCTACGAGCAGTACTTC.

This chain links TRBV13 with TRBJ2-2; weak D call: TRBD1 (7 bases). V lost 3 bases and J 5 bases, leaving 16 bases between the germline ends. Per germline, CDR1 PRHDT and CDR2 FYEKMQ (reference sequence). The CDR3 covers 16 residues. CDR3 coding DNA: TGTGCCAGCAGCTTGGGCAGGGGGGTAGGAACCGGGGAGCTGTTTTTT. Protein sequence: CASSLGRGVGTGELFF.

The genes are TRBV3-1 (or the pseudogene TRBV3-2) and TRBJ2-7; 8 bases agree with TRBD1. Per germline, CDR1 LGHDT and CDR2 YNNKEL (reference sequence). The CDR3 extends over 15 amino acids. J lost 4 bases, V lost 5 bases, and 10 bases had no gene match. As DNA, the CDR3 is TGTGCCAGCAGCTCGACCAGGGGGCTAGGATACGAGCAGTACTTC. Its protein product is CASSSTRGLGYEQYF.

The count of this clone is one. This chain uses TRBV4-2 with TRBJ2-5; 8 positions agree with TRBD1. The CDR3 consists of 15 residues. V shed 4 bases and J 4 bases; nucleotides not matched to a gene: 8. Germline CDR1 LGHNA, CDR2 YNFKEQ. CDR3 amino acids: CASSPPGTGGETQYF. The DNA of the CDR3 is TGTGCCAGCAGCCCGCCAGGGACAGGCGGAGAGACCCAGTACTTC.

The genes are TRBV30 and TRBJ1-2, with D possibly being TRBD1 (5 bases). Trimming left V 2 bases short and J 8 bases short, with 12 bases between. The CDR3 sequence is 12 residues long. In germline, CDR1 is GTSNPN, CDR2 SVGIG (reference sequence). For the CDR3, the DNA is TGTGCCTGGAGTACGACAGCCAGGGGCTACACCTTC. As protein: CAWSTTARGYTF.

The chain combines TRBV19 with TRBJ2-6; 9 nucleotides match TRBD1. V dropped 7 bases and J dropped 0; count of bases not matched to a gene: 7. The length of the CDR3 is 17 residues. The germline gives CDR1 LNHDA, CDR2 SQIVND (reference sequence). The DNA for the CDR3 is TGTGCCAGTACGGCCGGGACAGGGACCTCTGGGGCCAACGTCCTGACTTTC. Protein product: CASTAGTGTSGANVLTF.

The CDR3 nucleotides are TGTGCCAGCAGCCCCCTCGAAGGGGCGATCTACGAGCAGTACTTC. Translated: CASSPLEGAIYEQYF. The genes are TRBV11-3 and TRBJ2-7; weak D call: TRBD1 (5 bases). CDR3 size: 15 residues. Germline CDR1 reads SGHNT; CDR2 reads YENEEA. The V gene lost 5 bases and the J gene lost 3 bases, with 17 bases spanning the gap.

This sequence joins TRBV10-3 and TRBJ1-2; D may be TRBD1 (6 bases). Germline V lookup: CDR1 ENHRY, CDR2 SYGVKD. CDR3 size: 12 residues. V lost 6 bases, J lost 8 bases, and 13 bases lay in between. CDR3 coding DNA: TGTGCCATCAGCTCAAACAGGGAAGGCTACACCTTC. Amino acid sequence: CAISSNREGYTF.